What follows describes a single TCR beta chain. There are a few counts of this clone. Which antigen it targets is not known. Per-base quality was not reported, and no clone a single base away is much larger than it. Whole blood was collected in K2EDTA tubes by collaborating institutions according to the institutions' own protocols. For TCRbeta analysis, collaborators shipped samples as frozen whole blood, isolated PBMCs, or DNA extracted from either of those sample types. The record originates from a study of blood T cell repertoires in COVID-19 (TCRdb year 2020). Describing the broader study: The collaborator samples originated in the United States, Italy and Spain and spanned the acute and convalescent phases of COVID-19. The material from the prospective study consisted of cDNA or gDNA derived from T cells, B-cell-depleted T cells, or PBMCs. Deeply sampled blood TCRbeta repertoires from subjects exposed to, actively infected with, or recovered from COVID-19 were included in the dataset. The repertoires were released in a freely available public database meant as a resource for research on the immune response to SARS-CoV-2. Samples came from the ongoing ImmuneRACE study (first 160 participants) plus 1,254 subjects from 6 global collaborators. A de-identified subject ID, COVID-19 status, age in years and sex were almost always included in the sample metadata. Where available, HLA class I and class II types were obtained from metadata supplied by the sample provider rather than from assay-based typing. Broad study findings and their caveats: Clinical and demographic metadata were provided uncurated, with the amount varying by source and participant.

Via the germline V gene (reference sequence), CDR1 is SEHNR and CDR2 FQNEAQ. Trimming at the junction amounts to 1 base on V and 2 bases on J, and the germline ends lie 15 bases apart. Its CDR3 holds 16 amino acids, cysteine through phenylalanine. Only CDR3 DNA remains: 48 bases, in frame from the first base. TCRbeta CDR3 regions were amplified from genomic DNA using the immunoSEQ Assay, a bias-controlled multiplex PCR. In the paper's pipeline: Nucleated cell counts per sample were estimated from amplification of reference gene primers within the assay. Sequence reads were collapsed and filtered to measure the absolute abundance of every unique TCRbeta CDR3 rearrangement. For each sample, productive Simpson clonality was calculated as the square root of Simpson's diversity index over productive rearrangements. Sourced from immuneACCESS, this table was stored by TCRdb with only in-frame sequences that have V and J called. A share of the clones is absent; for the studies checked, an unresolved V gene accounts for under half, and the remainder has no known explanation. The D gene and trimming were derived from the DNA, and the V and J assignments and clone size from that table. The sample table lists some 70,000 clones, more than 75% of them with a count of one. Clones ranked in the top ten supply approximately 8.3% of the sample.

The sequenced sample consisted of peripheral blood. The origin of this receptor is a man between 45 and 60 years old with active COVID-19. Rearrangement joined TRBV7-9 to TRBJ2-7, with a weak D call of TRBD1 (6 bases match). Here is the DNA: TGTGCCAGCAGCTTAGAATTTCAGGGGAAAACCTACGAGCAGTACTTC. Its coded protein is CASSLEFQGKTYEQYF. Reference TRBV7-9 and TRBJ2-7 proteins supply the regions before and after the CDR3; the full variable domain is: DTGVSQNPRHKITKRGQNVTFRCDPISEHNRLYWYRQTLGQGPEFLTYFQNEAQLEKSRLLSDRFSAERPKGSFSTLEIQRTEQGDSAMYLCASSLEFQGKTYEQYFGPGTRLTVT.